This T cell receptor beta chain was obtained from a study of cytotoxic CD8 clonotypes in ibrutinib-treated CLL. In the study overall: Response samples were taken after a median about twelve months of treatment, range 6 to 36.

Details on this clone: What it recognizes is unknown.

J gave up 3 bases and V 9 bases, and 7 bases lay outside the gene matches. CDR3 length equals 14 residues. Germline V gene sequence: CDR1 SEHNR, CDR2 FQNEAQ (reference sequence). Researchers set a sequencing depth target of 1 in 200,000 to 1 in 1 million T cells. Clones were read by immunoSEQ multiplex PCR, and TCRdb kept only the in-frame ones, dropping some. The repertoire includes around 14,000 clones, around half of them detected once, and less than 45% sits in the top ten. Study-level points and caveats: Public clonotypes were rare and shrank or held steady on treatment. The study found baseline clonality above age-matched healthy donors, tracking circulating CD8+ T-cell counts.

Sequencing used PBMCs, obtained at an approximately 26-month disease-progression time point, from a patient treated with ibrutinib. The gene calls are TRBV7-9 and TRBJ2-2, with 7 bases aligning to TRBD1. The sequence derives from a human donor with chronic lymphocytic leukemia. CDR3 in amino acids: CASGTGADTGELFF. DNA for the CDR3: TGTGCCAGTGGTACAGGGGCTGACACCGGGGAGCTGTTTTTT.